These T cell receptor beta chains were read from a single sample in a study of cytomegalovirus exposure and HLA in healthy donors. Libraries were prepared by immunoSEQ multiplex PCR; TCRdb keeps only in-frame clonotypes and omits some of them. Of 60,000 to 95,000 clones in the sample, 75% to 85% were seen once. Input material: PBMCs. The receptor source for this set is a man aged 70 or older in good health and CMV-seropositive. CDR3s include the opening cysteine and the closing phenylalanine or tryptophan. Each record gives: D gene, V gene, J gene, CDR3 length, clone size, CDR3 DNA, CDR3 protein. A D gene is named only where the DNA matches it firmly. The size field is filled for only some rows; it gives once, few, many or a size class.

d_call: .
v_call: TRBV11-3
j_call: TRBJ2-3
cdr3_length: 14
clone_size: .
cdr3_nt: TGTGCCAGCAGCTTACACAGGGGCACAGATACGCAGTATTTT
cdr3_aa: CASSLHRGTDTQYF

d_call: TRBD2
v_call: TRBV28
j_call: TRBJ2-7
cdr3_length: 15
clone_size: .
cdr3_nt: TGTGCCAGCAGTTCGACTAGCGGGACTACCTACGAGCAGTACTTC
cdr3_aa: CASSSTSGTTYEQYF

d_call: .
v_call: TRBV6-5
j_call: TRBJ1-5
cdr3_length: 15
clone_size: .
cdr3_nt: TGTGCCAGCAGTTACTCCAGGGGAAGCAATCAGCCCCAGCATTTT
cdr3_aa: CASSYSRGSNQPQHF

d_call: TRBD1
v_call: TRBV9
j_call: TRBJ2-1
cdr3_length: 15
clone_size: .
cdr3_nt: TGTGCCAGCAGCGTGAGCGGGACAGGGAACAATGAGCAGTTCTTC
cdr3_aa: CASSVSGTGNNEQFF

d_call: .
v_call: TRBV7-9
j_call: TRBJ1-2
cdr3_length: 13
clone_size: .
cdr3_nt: TGTGCCAGCAGCTTCAGTCCTAACTATGGCTACACCTTC
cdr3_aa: CASSFSPNYGYTF

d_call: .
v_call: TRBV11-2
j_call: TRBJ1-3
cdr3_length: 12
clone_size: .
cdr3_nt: TGTGCCAGCAGCTTAGTGGCATCGACCATATATTTT
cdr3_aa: CASSLVASTIYF

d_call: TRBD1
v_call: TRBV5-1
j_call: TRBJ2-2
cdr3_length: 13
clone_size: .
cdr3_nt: TGCGCCACTACAGGGGCGGACACCGGGGAGCTGTTTTTT
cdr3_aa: CATTGADTGELFF

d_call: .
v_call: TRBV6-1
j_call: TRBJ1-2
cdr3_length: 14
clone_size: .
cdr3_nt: TGTGCCAGCAGTGATCGTTATACTAACTATGGCTACACCTTC
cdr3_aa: CASSDRYTNYGYTF

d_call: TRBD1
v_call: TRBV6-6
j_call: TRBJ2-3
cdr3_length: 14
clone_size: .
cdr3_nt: TGTGCCAGCGGGACAGGGGTTAGCACAGATACGCAGTATTTT
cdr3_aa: CASGTGVSTDTQYF

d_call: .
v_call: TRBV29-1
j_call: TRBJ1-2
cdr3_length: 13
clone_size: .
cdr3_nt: TGCAGCGGCCTAGTAGGCCAGGGCTATGGCTACACCTTC
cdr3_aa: CSGLVGQGYGYTF

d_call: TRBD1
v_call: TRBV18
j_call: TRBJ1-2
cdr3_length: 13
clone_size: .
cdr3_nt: TGTGCCAGCTCACCTGACAGGGTTGGCGGCTACACCTTC
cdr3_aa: CASSPDRVGGYTF

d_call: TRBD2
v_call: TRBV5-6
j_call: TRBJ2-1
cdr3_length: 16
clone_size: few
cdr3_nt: TGTGCCAGCAGCTTGCCCGGACTAGCGGGAGAGGATGAGCAGTTCTTC
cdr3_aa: CASSLPGLAGEDEQFF

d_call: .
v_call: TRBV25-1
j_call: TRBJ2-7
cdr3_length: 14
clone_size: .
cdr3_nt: TGTGCCAGGCAGACCAAGAGGAGCTCCTACGAGCAGTACTTC
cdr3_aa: CARQTKRSSYEQYF

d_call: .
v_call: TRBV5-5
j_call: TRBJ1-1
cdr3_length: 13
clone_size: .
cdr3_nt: TGTGCCAGCAGCTTGACAGGGCGAACTGAAGCTTTCTTT
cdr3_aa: CASSLTGRTEAFF

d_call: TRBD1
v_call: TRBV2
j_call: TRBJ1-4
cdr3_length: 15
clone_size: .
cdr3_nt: TGTGCCAGCACAGGAGGGGGCTGGCGGGGTGAAAAACTGTTTTTT
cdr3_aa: CASTGGGWRGEKLFF

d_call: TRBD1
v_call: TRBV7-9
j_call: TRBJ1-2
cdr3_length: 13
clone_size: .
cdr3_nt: TGTGCCAGCAGCCTCCGGGACAGTGATGGCTACACCTTC
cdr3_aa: CASSLRDSDGYTF

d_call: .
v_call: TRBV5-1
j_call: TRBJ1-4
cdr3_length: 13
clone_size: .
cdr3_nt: TGCGCCAGCAAAACCGAAGGAGGTGAAAAACTGTTTTTT
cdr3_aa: CASKTEGGEKLFF